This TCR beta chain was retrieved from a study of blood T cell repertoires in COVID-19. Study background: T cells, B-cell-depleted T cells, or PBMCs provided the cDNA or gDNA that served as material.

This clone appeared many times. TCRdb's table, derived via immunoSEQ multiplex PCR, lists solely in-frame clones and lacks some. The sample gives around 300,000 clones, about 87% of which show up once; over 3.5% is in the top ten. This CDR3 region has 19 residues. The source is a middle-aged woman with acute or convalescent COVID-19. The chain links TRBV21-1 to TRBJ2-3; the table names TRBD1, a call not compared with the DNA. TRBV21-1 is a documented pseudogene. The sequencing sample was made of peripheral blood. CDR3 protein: CASNERPSDRGSHVVTQYF. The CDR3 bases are TGTGCCAGCAACGAACGCCCCTCTGACAGGGGGTCTCACGTTGTTACGCAGTATTTT.